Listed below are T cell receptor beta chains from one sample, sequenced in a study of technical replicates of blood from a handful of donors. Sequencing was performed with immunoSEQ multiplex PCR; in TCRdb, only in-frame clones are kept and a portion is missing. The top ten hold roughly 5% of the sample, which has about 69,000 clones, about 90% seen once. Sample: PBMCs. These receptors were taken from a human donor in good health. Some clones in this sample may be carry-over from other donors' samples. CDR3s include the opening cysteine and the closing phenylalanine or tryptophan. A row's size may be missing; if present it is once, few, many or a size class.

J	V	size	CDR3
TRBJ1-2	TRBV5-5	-	CASSLLGEWGYTF
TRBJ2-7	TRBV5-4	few	CASGNRDEQYF
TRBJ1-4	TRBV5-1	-	CASSSEGGANEKLFF
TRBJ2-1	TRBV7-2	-	CASSTRLAGGGNEQFF
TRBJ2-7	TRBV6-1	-	CASSDLDRVAFEQYF
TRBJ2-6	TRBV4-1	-	CASSRGDSQSSGANVLTF
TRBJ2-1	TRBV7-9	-	CASSSRGQGGGREQFF
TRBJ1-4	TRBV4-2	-	CASSQDQGGTGNEKLFF
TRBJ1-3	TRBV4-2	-	CASSQAIREGGNTIYF
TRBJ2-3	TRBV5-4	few	CASSLDAVQYF
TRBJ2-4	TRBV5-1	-	CASSPGDAGGRWSIQYF
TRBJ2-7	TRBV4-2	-	CASSQAMGRSYEQYF
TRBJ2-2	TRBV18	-	CASSPVVTGELFF
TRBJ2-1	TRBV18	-	CASSSVPGGGMRNEQFF
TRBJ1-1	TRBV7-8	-	CASSLEGDWSEAFF
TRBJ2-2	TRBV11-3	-	CASSLVTWTGGASFSGELFF
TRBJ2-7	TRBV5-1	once	CASRTTRTNPYEQYF
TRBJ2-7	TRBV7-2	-	CASTVAATSYEQYF
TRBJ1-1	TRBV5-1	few	CASSAVGTANTEAFF
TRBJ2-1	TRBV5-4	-	CASSLWLAVYNEQFF
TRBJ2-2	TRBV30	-	CAWRAGQRLTGELFF
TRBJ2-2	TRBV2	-	CASSPQGGGELFF
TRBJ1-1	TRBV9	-	CASGGGTISTEAFF
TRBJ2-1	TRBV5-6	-	CASSRTGNEQFF
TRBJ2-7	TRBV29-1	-	CSGTLGTTEQYF
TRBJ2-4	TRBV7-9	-	CASSGQGNIQYF
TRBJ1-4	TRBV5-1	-	CASSLGVLNEKLFF
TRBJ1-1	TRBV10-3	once	CAIRSPGDLTEAFF
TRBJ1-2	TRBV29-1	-	CSAGQGDYGYTF
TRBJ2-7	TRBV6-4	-	CASSESKGAMDEQYF
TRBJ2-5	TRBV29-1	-	CSLKGTLGGETQYF
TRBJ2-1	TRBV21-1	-	CASSNAFPGLALNNEQFF
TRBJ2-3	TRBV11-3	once	CASSRGLFREGVDTQYF
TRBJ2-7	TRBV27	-	CASSLTGGFYEQYF
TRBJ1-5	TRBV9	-	CAMTGVVDQPQHF
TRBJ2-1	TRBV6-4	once	CASSLTGADNEQFF
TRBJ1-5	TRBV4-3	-	CASSQETGRGRPQHF
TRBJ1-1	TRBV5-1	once	CASSPQTVNTEAFF
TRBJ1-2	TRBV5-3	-	CARSRLGTSVRGYTF
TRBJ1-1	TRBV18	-	CASSPLPLRETEAFF
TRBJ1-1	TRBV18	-	CASSPADRLNTEAFF
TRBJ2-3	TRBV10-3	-	CAISLVPATDTQYF